The 14 T cell receptor beta chains below were found in one sample sequenced in a study of OX40 agonist ivuxolimab in advanced cancers. Repertoires were generated with immunoSEQ multiplex PCR, while TCRdb's copy carries only in-frame clones and drops some. The sample carries about 14,000 clones, about 75% recorded once. Sample: CD4+ or CD8+ T cells sorted from blood, taken in a trial of the OX40 agonist ivuxolimab. These receptors were collected from an adult with an advanced solid tumor such as melanoma, head and neck, liver or kidney cancer.

This CDR3 reads CASSLYGERRGGGEQYF. DNA for the CDR3: TGTGCCAGCAGTTTATACGGGGAAAGGCGAGGGGGTGGCGAGCAGTACTTC. This chain uses TRBV28 with TRBJ2-7, with D possibly matching TRBD1 (6 bases). CDR1 is MDHEN, CDR2 SYDVKM, per germline. The CDR3 extends over 17 amino acids. Trimming removed 1 base from V and 6 bases from J, with 22 bases in between.

The chain is built from TRBV2 and TRBJ1-1, with D unresolved. The germline CDR1 and CDR2 sequences are SNHLY and FYNNEI. This CDR3 has 14 residues. Trimming pared 8 bases from V and 0 bases from J, leaving 13 bases between. DNA for the CDR3: TGTGCCAGCGAAACGGAAGCCATGAACACTGAAGCTTTCTTT. Its translation is CASETEAMNTEAFF.

This CDR3 is CASSFSPYTEAFF. The CDR3 DNA sequence: TGTGCCAGCAGTTTCTCTCCGTACACTGAAGCTTTCTTT. The chain uses TRBV27 and TRBJ1-1; D unresolved. From germline, CDR1 is MNHEY and CDR2 SMNVEV (reference sequence). This CDR3 comprises 13 residues. V lost 3 bases to trimming and J lost 3 bases, with 8 bases between them.

The chain is built from TRBV18 and TRBJ1-6; the D is unclear. This CDR3 region has 11 residues. CDR1 KGHSH and CDR2 LQKENI come from the germline V gene. V lost 2 bases and J 15 bases, leaving 8 bases between the germline ends. CDR3 residues: CASSPDGNLHF. In DNA form, the CDR3 reads TGTGCCAGCTCACCAGACGGAAACCTCCACTTT. The full variable domain, with the rest looked up from reference TRBV18 and TRBJ1-6, is NAGVMQNPRHLVRRRGQEARLRCSPMKGHSHVYWYRQLPEEGLKFMVYLQKENIIDESGMPKERFSAEFPKEGPSILRIQQVVRGDSAAYFCASSPDGNLHFGNGTRLTVT.

This clone came up once. This chain connects TRBV18 to TRBJ2-3; a weak D match, TRBD2 (6 bases). V dropped 2 bases and J dropped 3 bases, with 12 bases sitting between them. CDR1 is KGHSH, CDR2 LQKENI, per germline. The CDR3 length is 15 residues. The CDR3 here is CASSPTGRDTDTQYF. In DNA, the CDR3 is TGTGCCAGCTCACCAACGGGGCGGGATACAGATACGCAGTATTTT.

The chain combines TRBV27 with TRBJ1-5; 9 positions agree with TRBD1. The CDR3 sequence is 15 residues long. Germline CDR1 and CDR2: MNHEY and SMNVEV (reference sequence). V shed 6 bases, J shed 3 bases, and the junction held 6 bases outside the gene matches. CDR3 loop: CASRARQGDNQPQHF. The CDR3 nucleotides are TGTGCCAGCAGAGCTCGACAGGGGGACAATCAGCCCCAGCATTTT.

The chain recombines TRBV5-5 with TRBJ2-1, with 11 bases lining up with TRBD1. The CDR3 is 14 residues long. CDR1 is SGHKS, CDR2 YYEKEE, per germline (reference sequence). With V trimmed by 4 bases and J by 12 bases, 9 bases remained unmatched. The CDR3 bases are TGTGCCAGCAGCATCGGGACAGGGGGAATGGTGCAGTTCTTC. Encoded protein: CASSIGTGGMVQFF.

The chain couples TRBV4-3 to TRBJ2-3, with 8 nucleotides matching TRBD1. Germline values: CDR1 LGHNA, CDR2 YSLEER. The V gene end was trimmed by 4 bases and the J gene end by 0 bases; junction bases not matched to a gene: 15. This CDR3 is built from 19 residues. CDR3 DNA: TGCGCCAGCAGCCTCAACTCCATTCCGGGACAGGAGAGCACAGATACGCAGTATTTT. Protein product: CASSLNSIPGQESTDTQYF.

The chain couples TRBV30 to TRBJ2-7, with a tentative D call TRBD1 (6 bases). The CDR3 runs 14 residues. V was trimmed by 0 bases and J by 5 bases, leaving 14 bases between them. Germline assignment: CDR1 GTSNPN and CDR2 SVGIG (reference sequence). The DNA for the CDR3 is TGTGCCTGGAGTGTACGGACAGATTCCCACGAGCAGTACTTC. Its translation is CAWSVRTDSHEQYF.

There are a few counts of this clone. The chain employs TRBV21-1 and TRBJ1-2. TRBV21-1 is a recognized pseudogene. CDR3 length equals 16 residues. The CDR3 protein is CASSKGGRPLSIGYTF. The CDR3 nucleotides read TGTGCCAGCAGCAAAGGTGGCCGGCCCCTCTCTATTGGCTACACCTTC.

The chain couples TRBV9 to TRBJ2-5; TRBD2 agrees at 14 bases. From germline, CDR1 is SGDLS and CDR2 YYNGEE. The CDR3 is 17 amino acids. Germline trimming cut 0 bases from V and 1 base from J; bases unmatched to any gene: 2. The CDR3 DNA reads as TGTGCCAGCAGCGTAGGGACTAGCGGGGGGCGCCAAGAGACCCAGTACTTC. Protein sequence: CASSVGTSGGRQETQYF.

This sequence joins TRBV11-2 and TRBJ2-5; possible D gene TRBD2, 7 bases. CDR1 and CDR2 (germline): SGHAT, FQNNGV. Between the trimmed V and J ends, which lost 1 base and 7 bases, there was a span of 16 bases. The CDR3 covers 15 residues. CDR3 sequence reads: CASSLVFGGQGTQYF. The CDR3 DNA reads TGTGCCAGCAGCTTAGTCTTCGGGGGGCAGGGGACCCAGTACTTC.

This clone was counted a few times. The chain links TRBV19 to TRBJ2-7; D uncertain. The CDR3 is 13 residues long. V was cut by 0 bases and J by 6 bases, with 9 bases left in between. The germline V gene encodes CDR1 LNHDA and CDR2 SQIVND (reference sequence). The CDR3 coding sequence is TGTGCCAGTAGTATAGAGGAAGTCTCCGAGCAGTACTTC. Translating it yields CASSIEEVSEQYF.

The genes are TRBV7-6 and TRBJ2-2; D uncertain. The CDR3 is made up of 14 amino acids. Germline values: CDR1 SGHVS, CDR2 FNYEAQ. The ends were cut back, 5 bases at V and 4 bases at J, with 11 bases in the middle. CDR3 DNA: TGTGCCAGCAGCGACCACCGGACCACCGGGGAGCTGTTTTTT. This sequence encodes CASSDHRTTGELFF.